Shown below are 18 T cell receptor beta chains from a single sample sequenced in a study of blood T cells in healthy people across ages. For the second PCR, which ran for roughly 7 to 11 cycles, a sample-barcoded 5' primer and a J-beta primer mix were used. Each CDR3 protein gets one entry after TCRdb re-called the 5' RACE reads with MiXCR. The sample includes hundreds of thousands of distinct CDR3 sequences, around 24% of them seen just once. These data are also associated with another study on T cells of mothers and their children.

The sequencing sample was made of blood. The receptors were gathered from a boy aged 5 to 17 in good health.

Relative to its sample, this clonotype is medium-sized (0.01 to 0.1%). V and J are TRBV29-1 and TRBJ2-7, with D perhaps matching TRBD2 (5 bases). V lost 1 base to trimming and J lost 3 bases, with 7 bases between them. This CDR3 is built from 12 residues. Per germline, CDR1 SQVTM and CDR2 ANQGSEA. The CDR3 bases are TGCAGCGTTGAAGTAGGAGGCTACGAGCAGTACTTC. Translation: CSVEVGGYEQYF.

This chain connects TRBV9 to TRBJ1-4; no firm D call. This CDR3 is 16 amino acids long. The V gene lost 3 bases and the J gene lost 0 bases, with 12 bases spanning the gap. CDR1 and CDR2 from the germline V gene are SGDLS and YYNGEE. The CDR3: CASSALGQPTNEKLFF. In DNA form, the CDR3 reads TGTGCCAGCAGCGCCCTCGGGCAGCCAACTAATGAAAAACTGTTTTTT.

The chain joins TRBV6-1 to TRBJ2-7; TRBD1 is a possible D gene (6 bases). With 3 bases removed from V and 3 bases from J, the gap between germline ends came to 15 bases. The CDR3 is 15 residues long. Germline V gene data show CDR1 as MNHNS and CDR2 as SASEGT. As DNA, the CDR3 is TGTGCCAGCAGTGAGACCGGGACAAACCTCTACGAGCAGTACTTC. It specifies CASSETGTNLYEQYF.

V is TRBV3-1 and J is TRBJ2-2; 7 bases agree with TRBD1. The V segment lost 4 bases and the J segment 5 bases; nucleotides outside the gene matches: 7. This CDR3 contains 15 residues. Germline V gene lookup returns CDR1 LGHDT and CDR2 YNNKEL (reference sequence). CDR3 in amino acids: CASSPRQGSTGELFF. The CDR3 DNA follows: TGTGCCAGCAGCCCCCGACAGGGTTCAACCGGGGAGCTGTTTTTT.

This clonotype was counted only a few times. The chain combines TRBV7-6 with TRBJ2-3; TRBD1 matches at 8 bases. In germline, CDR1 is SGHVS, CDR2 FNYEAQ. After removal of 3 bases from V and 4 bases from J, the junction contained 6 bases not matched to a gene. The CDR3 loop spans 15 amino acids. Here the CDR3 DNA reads TGTGCCAGCAGCTTGACCGGGACAGGCCCAGATACGCAGTATTTT. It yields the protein CASSLTGTGPDTQYF.

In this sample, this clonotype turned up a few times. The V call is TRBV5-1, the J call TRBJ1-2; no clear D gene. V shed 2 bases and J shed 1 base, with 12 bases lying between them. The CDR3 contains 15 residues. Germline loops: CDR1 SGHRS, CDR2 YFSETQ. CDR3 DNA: TGCGCCAGCAGCTTAGGGCAGATTAATAACTATGGCTACACCTTC. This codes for CASSLGQINNYGYTF.

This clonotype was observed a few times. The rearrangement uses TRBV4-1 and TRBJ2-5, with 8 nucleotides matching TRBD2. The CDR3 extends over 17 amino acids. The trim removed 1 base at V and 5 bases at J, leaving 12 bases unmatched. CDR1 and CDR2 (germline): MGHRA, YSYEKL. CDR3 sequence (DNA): TGCGCCAGCAGCCAAGTAGGCCGGGGGGGCCCGTCGGAGACCCAGTACTTC. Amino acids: CASSQVGRGGPSETQYF.

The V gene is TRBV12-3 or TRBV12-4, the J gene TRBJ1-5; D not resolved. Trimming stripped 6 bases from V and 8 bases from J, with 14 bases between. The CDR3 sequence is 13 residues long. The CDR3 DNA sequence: TGTGCCAGCAGGGGAGGCACAAGGGAGCCCCAGCATTTT. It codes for CASRGGTREPQHF.

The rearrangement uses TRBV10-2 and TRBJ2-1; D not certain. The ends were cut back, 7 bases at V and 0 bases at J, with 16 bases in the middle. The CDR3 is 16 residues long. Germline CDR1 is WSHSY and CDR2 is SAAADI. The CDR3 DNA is TGCGCCAGCACCTCCACTATCCCAGGCTCCTACAATGAGCAGTTCTTC. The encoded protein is CASTSTIPGSYNEQFF.

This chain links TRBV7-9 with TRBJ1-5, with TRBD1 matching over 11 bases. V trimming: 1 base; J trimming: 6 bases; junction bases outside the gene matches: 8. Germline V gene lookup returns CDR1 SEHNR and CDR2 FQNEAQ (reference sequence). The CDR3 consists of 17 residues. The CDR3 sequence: CASSLDSGQGASQPQHF. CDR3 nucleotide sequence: TGTGCCAGCAGCTTAGACTCCGGACAGGGGGCATCTCAGCCCCAGCATTTT.

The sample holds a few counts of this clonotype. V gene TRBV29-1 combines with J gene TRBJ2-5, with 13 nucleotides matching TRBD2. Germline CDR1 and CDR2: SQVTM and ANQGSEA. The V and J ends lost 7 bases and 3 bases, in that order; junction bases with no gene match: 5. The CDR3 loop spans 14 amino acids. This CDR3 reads CSGLGLAGKETQYF. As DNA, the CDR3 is TGCAGCGGGCTGGGACTAGCGGGGAAAGAGACCCAGTACTTC. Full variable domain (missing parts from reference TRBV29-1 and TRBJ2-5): SAVISQKPSRDICQRGTSLTIQCQVDSQVTMMFWYRQQPGQSLTLIATANQGSEATYESGFVIDKFPISRPNLTFSTLTVSNMSPEDSSIYLCSGLGLAGKETQYFGPGTRLLVL.

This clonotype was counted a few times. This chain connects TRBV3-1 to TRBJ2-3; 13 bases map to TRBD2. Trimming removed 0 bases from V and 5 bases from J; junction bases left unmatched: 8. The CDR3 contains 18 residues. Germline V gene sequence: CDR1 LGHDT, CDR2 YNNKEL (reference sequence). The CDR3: CASSQEVTSGGYQDTQYF. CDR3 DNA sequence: TGTGCCAGCAGCCAAGAGGTGACTAGCGGGGGGTACCAAGATACGCAGTATTTT.

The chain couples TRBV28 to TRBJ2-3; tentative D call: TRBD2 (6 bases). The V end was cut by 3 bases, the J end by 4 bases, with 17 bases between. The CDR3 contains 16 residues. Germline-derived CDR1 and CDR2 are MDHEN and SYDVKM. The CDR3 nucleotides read TGTGCCAGCAGTTTGTCTCCCGGGGGTGTCGCAGATACGCAGTATTTT. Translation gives CASSLSPGGVADTQYF.

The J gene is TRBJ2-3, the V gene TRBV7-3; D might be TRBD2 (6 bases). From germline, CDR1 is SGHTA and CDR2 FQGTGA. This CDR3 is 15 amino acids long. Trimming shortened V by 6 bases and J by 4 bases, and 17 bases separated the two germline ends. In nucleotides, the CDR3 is TGTGCCAGCAGTCGCACCGGGACTGCCGCAGATACGCAGTATTTT. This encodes CASSRTGTAADTQYF.

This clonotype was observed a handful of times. The chain's CDR3 is CASIGGGSSYNEQFF. The CDR3 nucleotides are TGTGCCAGCATCGGCGGCGGGAGCTCCTACAATGAGCAGTTCTTC. J is TRBJ2-1 and V is TRBV12-3 or TRBV12-4; 7 nucleotides align to TRBD2. The CDR3 has 15 residues. V shed 7 bases, J shed 0 bases, and the junction held 6 bases outside the gene matches.

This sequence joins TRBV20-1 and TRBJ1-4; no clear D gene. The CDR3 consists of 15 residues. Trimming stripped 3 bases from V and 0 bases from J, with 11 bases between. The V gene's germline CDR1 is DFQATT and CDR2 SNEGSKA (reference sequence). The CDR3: CSASVPGSTNEKLFF. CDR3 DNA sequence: TGCAGTGCTAGTGTTCCCGGGTCAACTAATGAAAAACTGTTTTTT.

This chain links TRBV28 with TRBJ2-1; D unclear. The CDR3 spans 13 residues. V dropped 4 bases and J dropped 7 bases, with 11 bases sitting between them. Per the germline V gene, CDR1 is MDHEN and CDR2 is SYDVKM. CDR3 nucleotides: TGTGCCAGCAGTTCAAGTAGGGCGAATGAGCAGTTCTTC. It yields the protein CASSSSRANEQFF.

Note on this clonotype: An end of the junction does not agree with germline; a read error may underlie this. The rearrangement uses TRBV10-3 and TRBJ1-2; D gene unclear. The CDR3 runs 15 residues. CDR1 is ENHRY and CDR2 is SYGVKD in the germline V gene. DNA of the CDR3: TGTACCATCAGTGAGTCGAGGAGCCCTAACTATGGCTACACCTTC. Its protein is CTISESRSPNYGYTF.